Listed here are 22 T cell receptor beta chains from one sample, sequenced in a study of identifying expanded T cells in peripheral blood. Sequencing was performed with immunoSEQ multiplex PCR; in TCRdb, only in-frame clones are kept and a portion is missing. The data contain 100,000 to 150,000 clones, 84% of them singletons. The sequenced sample was blood. The receptors stem from a person between 18 and 75 years old in good health.

The chain uses TRBV11-3 and TRBJ1-6; D is possibly TRBD1 (5 bases). Trimming cost V 2 bases and J 7 bases, with 12 bases left between them. CDR3 length equals 15 residues. Germline V lookup: CDR1 SGHNT, CDR2 YENEEA. CDR3 sequence reads: CASSLSWGSNSPLHF. In DNA form, the CDR3 reads TGTGCCAGCAGCTTATCCTGGGGGAGCAATTCACCCCTCCACTTT.

The chain is built from TRBV29-1 and TRBJ2-5; D remains ambiguous. Trimming took off 2 bases at V and 2 bases at J, with 6 bases between the two ends. Germline lookup yields CDR1 SQVTM and CDR2 ANQGSEA. The CDR3 is made up of 12 amino acids. The CDR3 DNA reads TGCAGCGTTGAACGTCAGCAAGAGACCCAGTACTTC. Protein product: CSVERQQETQYF. Drawing the rest from reference TRBV29-1 and TRBJ2-5, the complete variable domain is SAVISQKPSRDICQRGTSLTIQCQVDSQVTMMFWYRQQPGQSLTLIATANQGSEATYESGFVIDKFPISRPNLTFSTLTVSNMSPEDSSIYLCSVERQQETQYFGPGTRLLVL.

The chain couples TRBV6-5 to TRBJ2-7; the D gene is possibly TRBD2 (5 bases). Germline V lookup: CDR1 MNHEY, CDR2 SVGAGI. Between the trimmed V and J ends, which lost 4 bases and 6 bases, there was a span of 10 bases. This CDR3 is 12 amino acids long. The CDR3 sequence is CASSSPGIEQYF. The CDR3 nucleotides read TGTGCCAGCAGTTCCCCCGGGATCGAGCAGTACTTC.

The rearrangement links TRBV10-2 to TRBJ2-3; D not resolved. The length of the CDR3 is 12 residues. Germline CDR1 and CDR2: WSHSY and SAAADI. Trimming removed 10 bases at V and 2 bases at J, with 10 bases between. CDR3 loop: CATSAYTDTQYF. The CDR3 region has the DNA TGCGCCACTTCGGCCTACACAGATACGCAGTATTTT.

V is TRBV4-1 and J is TRBJ1-2, with D perhaps TRBD1 (6 bases). Trimming took off 0 bases at V and 4 bases at J, with 12 bases between the two ends. This CDR3 has 15 residues. Germline V gives CDR1 MGHRA, CDR2 YSYEKL. CDR3 amino acids: CASSQESGDLYGYTF. The CDR3 DNA sequence: TGCGCCAGCAGCCAAGAATCAGGGGACCTCTATGGCTACACCTTC.

This clone was observed a handful of times. The chain employs TRBV2 and TRBJ2-7; D might be TRBD2 (5 bases). Germline V gene data show CDR1 as SNHLY and CDR2 as FYNNEI. The CDR3 is 12 residues long. The V end lost 6 bases, the J end lost 3 bases, and 9 bases lay between the germline ends. In DNA, the CDR3 is TGTGCCAGCAGCTACGGGGTCTACGAGCAGTACTTC. Its protein is CASSYGVYEQYF.

The chain is built from TRBV5-1 and TRBJ2-5, with D possibly matching TRBD1 (7 bases). The J call may be incorrect, as the DNA end agrees better with TRBJ2-7. The CDR3 has 14 amino acids. Germline loops: CDR1 SGHRS, CDR2 YFSETQ. The CDR3 nucleotides read TGCGCCAGCAGCAATGATCAGGGGGGCTACGAGCAGTACTTC. It encodes CASSNDQGGYEQYF.

The V call is TRBV6-1, the J call TRBJ2-4, with TRBD1 matching over 7 bases. V was pared by 2 bases and J by 0 bases, with 13 bases of the junction left unmatched. There are 19 residues in the CDR3. Germline values: CDR1 MNHNS, CDR2 SASEGT. The CDR3 region has the DNA TGTGCCAGCAGTGAACAGGGACAGAGGAGCCCCGTAGCCAAAAACATTCAGTACTTC. Its protein product is CASSEQGQRSPVAKNIQYF.

The chain combines TRBV29-1 with TRBJ1-5; 8 bases match TRBD1. After removal of 7 bases from V and 7 bases from J, the junction contained 9 bases not matched to a gene. Germline V lookup: CDR1 SQVTM, CDR2 ANQGSEA. The CDR3 is made up of 13 amino acids. The CDR3, as DNA: TGCAGCGCCCTGACAGGGGAAGGCCAGCCCCAGCATTTT. Protein: CSALTGEGQPQHF.

This clone was observed a few times. The chain carries TRBV6-6 and TRBJ1-2; D uncertain. V gave up 4 bases and J gave up 4 bases, with 1 base separating them. Germline V lookup: CDR1 MNHNY, CDR2 SVGAGI (reference sequence). The CDR3 has 10 residues. The CDR3 protein is CASSFYGYTF. CDR3 DNA: TGTGCCAGCAGTTTCTATGGCTACACCTTC.

The genes are TRBV11-2 and TRBJ2-7; maybe TRBD1 (6 bases). The CDR3 is 14 amino acids. V lost 1 base and J lost 5, with 12 bases in between. The germline V gene encodes CDR1 SGHAT and CDR2 FQNNGV. The CDR3 is CASSLVGALDEQYF. CDR3 sequence (DNA): TGTGCCAGCAGCTTAGTGGGGGCGCTGGACGAGCAGTACTTC.

J is TRBJ2-7 and V is TRBV10-3; 11 positions agree with TRBD1. Germline CDR1 is ENHRY and CDR2 is SYGVKD. The V and J ends lost 4 bases and 7 bases, in that order; junction bases with no gene match: 9. CDR3 length: 15 amino acids. CDR3: CAISGGGQGAVEQYF. The CDR3 coding sequence is TGTGCCATCAGTGGTGGAGGACAGGGGGCAGTGGAGCAGTACTTC.

This chain connects TRBV25-1 to TRBJ2-5; 7 bases fit TRBD1. J was trimmed by 1 base and V by 5 bases; bases with no gene match: 7. The CDR3 loop spans 15 amino acids. CDR1 is MGHDK and CDR2 is SYGVNS in the germline V gene. The CDR3 region is CASSRFRQGQETQYF. CDR3 nucleotide sequence: TGTGCCAGCAGTAGATTTCGACAGGGCCAAGAGACCCAGTACTTC. The full variable domain, its missing parts supplied by reference TRBV25-1 and TRBJ2-5, is EADIYQTPRYLVIGTGKKITLECSQTMGHDKMYWYQQDPGMELHLIHYSYGVNSTEKGDLSSESTVSRIRTEHFPLTLESARPSHTSQYLCASSRFRQGQETQYFGPGTRLLVL.

V and J are TRBV29-1 and TRBJ1-1, with a tentative D call TRBD1 (5 bases). This CDR3 is 16 amino acids long. Trimming removed 5 bases at V and 5 bases at J, with 24 bases between. Germline-derived CDR1 and CDR2 are SQVTM and ANQGSEA. CDR3 sequence (DNA): TGCAGCGTTCTGCTCCGTTTTGGGACTCTGGATACTGAAGCTTTCTTT. It encodes CSVLLRFGTLDTEAFF.

The chain carries TRBV7-2 and TRBJ2-3; TRBD2 matches at 13 bases. The CDR3 runs 18 residues. With 5 bases clipped from V and 1 base from J, the junction kept 9 bases outside the gene matches. Germline-derived CDR1 and CDR2 are SGHTA and FQGNSA. The CDR3: CASSRGTSGVGGTDTQYF. CDR3 DNA: TGTGCCAGCAGCCGCGGGACTAGCGGGGTCGGGGGCACAGATACGCAGTATTTT.

The CDR3 is CASKGTGAYEQYF. CDR3 nucleotide sequence: TGTGCCAGTAAAGGGACAGGGGCGTACGAGCAGTACTTC. V usage is TRBV19 and J usage is TRBJ2-5; 10 positions agree with TRBD1. Judging by the DNA end, TRBJ2-7 fits better; the J call may be wrong. Germline CDR1 reads LNHDA; CDR2 reads SQIVND (reference sequence). This CDR3 spans 13 amino acids.

J is TRBJ1-1 and V is TRBV30; no reliable D call. The ends were cut back, 4 bases at V and 0 bases at J, with 12 bases in the middle. The CDR3 contains 14 residues. The germline V gene encodes CDR1 GTSNPN and CDR2 SVGIG (reference sequence). CDR3 amino acids: CAWTGGEMNTEAFF. The CDR3 coding sequence is TGTGCCTGGACGGGAGGAGAAATGAACACTGAAGCTTTCTTT.

This clone has just one count. This rearrangement joins TRBV11-2 to TRBJ1-3; D is ambiguous. The CDR3 covers 15 residues. Per germline, CDR1 SGHAT and CDR2 FQNNGV. V gave up 3 bases and J gave up 2 bases, with 11 bases separating them. Here the CDR3 DNA reads TGTGCCAGCAGCTTCTCCTCACGTACTGGAAACACCATATATTTT. Protein: CASSFSSRTGNTIYF.

The chain uses TRBV7-6 and TRBJ2-7, with 14 bases matching TRBD2. CDR1 is SGHVS, CDR2 FNYEAQ, per germline. V lost 1 base to trimming and J lost 2 bases; unmatched junction nucleotides: 10. The CDR3 consists of 19 residues. The CDR3 sequence: CASSLEPGLAGGPTYEQYF. In nucleotides, the CDR3 is TGTGCCAGCAGCTTAGAACCCGGACTAGCGGGGGGCCCTACCTACGAGCAGTACTTC.

V is TRBV5-5 and J is TRBJ2-1; 7 positions match TRBD1. CDR1 and CDR2 from the germline V gene are SGHKS and YYEKEE (reference sequence). V was pared by 4 bases and J by 10 bases, with 14 bases of the junction left unmatched. The CDR3 loop spans 15 amino acids. As DNA, the CDR3 is TGTGCCAGCAGCACCTCTTTATTCCAGGGGGACGAGCAGTTCTTC. Amino acids: CASSTSLFQGDEQFF.

Of note for this clone: A read error is possible here, since a much larger clone lies one base away. J is TRBJ1-1 and V is TRBV6-5; unclear D gene. Germline CDR1 is MNHEY and CDR2 is SVGAGI. CDR3 length: 12 amino acids. Between the trimmed V and J ends, which lost 6 bases and 1 base, there was a span of 6 bases. This CDR3 is CASRPSNTEAFF. Written as DNA, the CDR3 is TGTGCCAGCAGACCTTCGAACACTGAAGCTTTCTTT.

The V gene is TRBV29-1, the J gene TRBJ1-5; D uncertain. Trimming pared 4 bases from V and 1 base from J, leaving 8 bases between. There are 13 residues in the CDR3. The germline CDR1 and CDR2 sequences are SQVTM and ANQGSEA. The CDR3 region has the DNA TGCAGCGTTGTATGGGTGAGCAATCAGCCCCAGCATTTT. Amino acid sequence: CSVVWVSNQPQHF.